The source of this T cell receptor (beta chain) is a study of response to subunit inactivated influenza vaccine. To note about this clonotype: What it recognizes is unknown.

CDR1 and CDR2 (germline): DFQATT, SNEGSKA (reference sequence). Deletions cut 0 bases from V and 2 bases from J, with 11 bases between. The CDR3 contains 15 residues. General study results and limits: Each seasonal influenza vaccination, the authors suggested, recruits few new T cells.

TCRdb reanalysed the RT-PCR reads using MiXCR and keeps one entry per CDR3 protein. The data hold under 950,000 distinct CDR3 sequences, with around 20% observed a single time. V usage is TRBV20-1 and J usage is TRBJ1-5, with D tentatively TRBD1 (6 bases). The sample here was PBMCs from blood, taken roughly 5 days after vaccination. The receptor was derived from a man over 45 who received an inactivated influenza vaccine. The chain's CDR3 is CSARDGSGGNQPQHF. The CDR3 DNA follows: TGCAGTGCTAGAGATGGGTCAGGGGGCAATCAGCCCCAGCATTTT.